These 26 T cell receptor beta chains originate from one sample sequenced in a study of human CD8 memory T cell subsets. The term TPEX covered CCR7+ PD-1+ TIGIT+ early memory CD8+ T cells that had exhausted-like traits. Sequencing libraries of TCR beta were made by UMI-labeled 5' RACE. From the 5' RACE reads, TCRdb lists one entry per CDR3 protein and no DNA. The repertoire table contains 8,000 or so distinct CDR3 sequences. Sequenced input: CD8+ T cells from PBMCs. These receptors came from a human donor in good health.

V gene TRBV9 combines with J gene TRBJ2-2; no DNA is available, so the TRBD1 call from TCRdb remains unchecked. Germline values: CDR1 SGDLS, CDR2 YYNGEE. This CDR3 region has 15 residues. The CDR3 is CASSLQGAAAGELFF.

The chain joins TRBV7-3 to TRBJ1-1; TCRdb calls TRBD1, which cannot be checked without DNA. The CDR3 spans 13 residues. Germline V gives CDR1 SGHTA, CDR2 FQGTGA. CDR3 in amino acids: CASSLDSYTEAFF.

The rearrangement uses TRBV6-1 and TRBJ2-2. Germline CDR1 is MNHNS and CDR2 is SASEGT. The CDR3 contains 14 residues. The CDR3 sequence is CASSENQVFGELFF.

The CDR3 reads CASSPPGAGVVTDTQYF. This sequence joins TRBV4-1 and TRBJ2-3; TCRdb proposes TRBD2, but this gene call is untestable without DNA. The germline V gene encodes CDR1 MGHRA and CDR2 YSYEKL. The CDR3 consists of 17 residues.

The gene calls are TRBV2 and TRBJ2-4; with no DNA, the TCRdb D assignment of TRBD2 cannot be verified. The germline gives CDR1 SNHLY, CDR2 FYNNEI. The CDR3 loop spans 13 amino acids. CDR3: CASREAGGNIQYF. Full variable domain (missing parts from reference TRBV2 and TRBJ2-4): EPEVTQTPSHQVTQMGQEVILRCVPISNHLYFYWYRQILGQKVEFLVSFYNNEISEKSEIFDDQFSVERPDGSNFTLKIRSTKLEDSAMYFCASREAGGNIQYFGAGTRLSVL.

The chain is built from TRBV9 and TRBJ2-7; there is no DNA to check the TCRdb D call of TRBD2. The CDR3 sequence is 15 residues long. CDR1 is SGDLS, CDR2 YYNGEE, per germline. This chain's CDR3 is CASSVDVAGGYEQYF.

This clonotype ranks as medium-sized in terms of frequency. The J gene is TRBJ2-7, the V gene TRBV5-5; TCRdb proposes TRBD2, but this gene call is untestable without DNA. The CDR3 totals 14 residues. The V gene's germline CDR1 is SGHKS and CDR2 YYEKEE (reference sequence). CDR3 region: CASSQAGGAYEQYF.

By frequency, this clonotype registers medium-sized (0.01 to 0.1%). V usage is TRBV29-1 and J usage is TRBJ2-1; TCRdb lists TRBD2, though no DNA is available to test this call. CDR3 length equals 11 residues. The germline V gene has CDR1 SQVTM and CDR2 ANQGSEA. The CDR3 is CSVELAGEQFF.

The V and J genes are TRBV27 and TRBJ2-7. This CDR3 has 15 amino acids. Germline V gene sequence: CDR1 MNHEY, CDR2 SMNVEV (reference sequence). CDR3 amino acids: CASSLSGLSAYEQYF.

CDR3 region: CASSPLGGELFF. The genes are TRBV7-3 and TRBJ2-2; as DNA is missing, the TRBD1 call by TCRdb cannot be tested. The germline V gene encodes CDR1 SGHTA and CDR2 FQGTGA. The CDR3 spans 12 residues.

The chain is built from TRBV7-9 and TRBJ2-7; TCRdb names TRBD1, which stays unverified in the absence of DNA. The CDR3 contains 14 residues. Germline CDR1 is SEHNR and CDR2 is FQNEAQ (reference sequence). The CDR3 sequence: CASSRRDPTYEQYF.

The chain is built from TRBV20-1 and TRBJ1-2; with no DNA, the TCRdb D assignment of TRBD1 cannot be verified. Germline V gene sequence: CDR1 DFQATT, CDR2 SNEGSKA (reference sequence). This CDR3 comprises 16 residues. The CDR3 region is CSARTPRRVNNYGYTF.

This sequence joins TRBV18 and TRBJ2-7. Germline V CDR1 and CDR2: KGHSH, LQKENI. CDR3 size: 13 residues. This CDR3 reads CASSHYNSYEQYF.

The gene calls are TRBV3-1 and TRBJ2-4; the D call of TRBD1 rests on TCRdb alone, since no DNA is present to check it. This CDR3 region has 17 residues. The germline CDR1 and CDR2 sequences are LGHDT and YNNKEL (reference sequence). This CDR3 reads CASSGRDREIAKNIQYF.

The chain combines TRBV28 with TRBJ2-1; TCRdb reports TRBD2, a call that lacks DNA to check it against. CDR3 length: 16 residues. The germline V gene encodes CDR1 MDHEN and CDR2 SYDVKM. This chain's CDR3 is CASSERAGGRAYEQFF.

The chain combines TRBV7-9 with TRBJ2-1; TCRdb names TRBD1, which stays unverified in the absence of DNA. Germline V CDR1 and CDR2: SEHNR, FQNEAQ (reference sequence). The CDR3 has 15 residues. The CDR3 spells CASSPLGRGYNEQFF.

V usage is TRBV2 and J usage is TRBJ2-3; without DNA, the TCRdb call of TRBD2 cannot be checked. The CDR3 is 17 amino acids. Germline V gene data show CDR1 as SNHLY and CDR2 as FYNNEI. CDR3 loop: CASSEMREGRGTDTQYF.

V is TRBV7-2 and J is TRBJ2-2; checking the TCRdb D call of TRBD2 is not possible without DNA. The germline CDR1 and CDR2 sequences are SGHTA and FQGNSA. The CDR3 runs 13 residues. The CDR3 protein is CASSFGRAGELFF.

The chain is built from TRBV2 and TRBJ2-7. Germline CDR1 is SNHLY and CDR2 is FYNNEI. The CDR3 spans 11 residues. CDR3 sequence reads: CASRQTSEQYF.

The V gene is TRBV7-3, the J gene TRBJ2-7; TCRdb calls TRBD2, which cannot be checked without DNA. Germline V gene sequence: CDR1 SGHTA, CDR2 FQGTGA. The CDR3 is 15 residues long. The chain's CDR3 is CASSLTPNPVYEQYF.

The V and J genes are TRBV19 and TRBJ2-7; TCRdb picks TRBD1, but there is no DNA to check that call. The CDR3 covers 14 residues. In germline, CDR1 is LNHDA, CDR2 SQIVND (reference sequence). CDR3 in amino acids: CASSIGQGAYEQYF.

V is TRBV11-2 and J is TRBJ2-2; there is no DNA to check the TCRdb D call of TRBD1. Per germline, CDR1 SGHAT and CDR2 FQNNGV. The CDR3 consists of 16 residues. The CDR3 spells CASSLMGALLTGELFF.

CDR3 region: CASSLAASGRWADTGELFF. The chain has TRBV27 and TRBJ2-2; TCRdb indicates TRBD2, and absent DNA this call remains unverified. Germline CDR1 and CDR2: MNHEY and SMNVEV (reference sequence). This CDR3 has 19 amino acids.

The rearrangement links TRBV29-1 to TRBJ2-2; TCRdb designates TRBD2, a call that cannot be tested without DNA. CDR3 length: 15 amino acids. Germline V gene data show CDR1 as SQVTM and CDR2 as ANQGSEA. The CDR3 is CSVGGGRVGTGELFF.

This clonotype is classed as medium-sized by frequency. V and J are TRBV7-9 and TRBJ2-7; TCRdb picks TRBD1, but there is no DNA to check that call. This CDR3 is built from 13 residues. The germline gives CDR1 SEHNR, CDR2 FQNEAQ (reference sequence). The CDR3 spells CASRPSSLGEQYF.

V gene TRBV18 combines with J gene TRBJ2-7; TCRdb's assignment of TRBD1 cannot be checked, as there is no DNA. The germline V gene encodes CDR1 KGHSH and CDR2 LQKENI. CDR3 size: 13 residues. This CDR3 is CASSGRDVYEQYF.